Listed here is a single T cell receptor beta chain. Its antigen is not identified. Other DNA sequences from this sample encode an identical CDR3 as well. The table came from immunoSEQ multiplex PCR; TCRdb's copy has only in-frame clones and leaves some out. The data show about 58,000 clones, with approximately 89% seen just once and 3% to 4% held by the top ten. The data derive from a study of identifying expanded T cells in peripheral blood. Study results and caveats: Across healthy donors, higher total template counts meant significantly greater roughly 2-week count variance.

V was trimmed by 3 bases and J by 3 bases, leaving 11 bases between them. This CDR3 region has 14 residues. Per the germline V gene, CDR1 is SGHDN and CDR2 is FVKESK. The V gene is TRBV14, the J gene TRBJ1-1; D perhaps matches TRBD1 (6 bases). This TCR was sampled from a person aged 18 to 70 in good health. The specimen sequenced was blood. In DNA form, the CDR3 reads TGTGCCAGCAGCCACACGGGGGCGGACACTGAAGCTTTCTTT. Translating it yields CASSHTGADTEAFF.